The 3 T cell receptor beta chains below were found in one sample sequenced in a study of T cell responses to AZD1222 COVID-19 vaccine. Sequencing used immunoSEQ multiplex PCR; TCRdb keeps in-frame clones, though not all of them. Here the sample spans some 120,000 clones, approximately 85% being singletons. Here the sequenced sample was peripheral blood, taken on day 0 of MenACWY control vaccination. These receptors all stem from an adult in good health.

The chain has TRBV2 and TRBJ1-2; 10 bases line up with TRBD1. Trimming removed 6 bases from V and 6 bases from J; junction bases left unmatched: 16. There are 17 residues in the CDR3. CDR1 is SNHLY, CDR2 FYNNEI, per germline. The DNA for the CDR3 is TGTGCCAGCAGCTCAGACACTACCGGGACAGGGGAGCATGGCTACACCTTC. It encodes CASSSDTTGTGEHGYTF.

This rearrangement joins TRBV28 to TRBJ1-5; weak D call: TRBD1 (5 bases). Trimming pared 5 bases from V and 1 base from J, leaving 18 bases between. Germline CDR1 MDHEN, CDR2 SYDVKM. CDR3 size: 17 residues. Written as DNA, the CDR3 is TGTGCCAGCAGTCCCCAGGAGGGTAAGGGGAGCAATCAGCCCCAGCATTTT. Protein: CASSPQEGKGSNQPQHF.

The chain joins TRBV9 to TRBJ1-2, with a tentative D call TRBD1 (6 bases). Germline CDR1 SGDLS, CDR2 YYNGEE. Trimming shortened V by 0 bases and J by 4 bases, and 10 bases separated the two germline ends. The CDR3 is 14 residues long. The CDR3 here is CASSVDGRGYGYTF. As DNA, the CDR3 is TGTGCCAGCAGCGTAGATGGCAGGGGCTATGGCTACACCTTC.